The rows below give T cell receptor beta chains drawn from one sample of a study of blood T cell repertoires in COVID-19. Sequencing used immunoSEQ multiplex PCR; TCRdb keeps in-frame clones, though not all of them. The profile shows some 100,000 clones, approximately 88% of them singletons. Sequencing input: peripheral blood. Receptors originate from a woman aged 55-69 years with acute or convalescent COVID-19. Both conserved end residues are part of each CDR3. Each record gives: D gene, J gene, V gene, clone size, CDR3 protein, CDR3 DNA. A D gene is named only where the DNA matches it firmly. Size tells how often a clone was seen (once, few, many) or the class of an expanded clone, and some rows leave it out.

TRBD2 TRBJ2-2 TRBV5-1 once CASSWFAASGGNTGELFF TGCGCCAGCAGCTGGTTTGCCGCTAGCGGGGGGAACACCGGGGAGCTGTTTTTT
- TRBJ2-1 TRBV3-1/TRBV3-2 - CASSHGSSYNEQFF TGTGCCAGCAGCCATGGTAGCTCCTACAATGAGCAGTTCTTC
TRBD2 TRBJ2-1 TRBV5-4 - CASSQVGAGDYNEQFF TGTGCCAGCAGCCAGGTTGGAGCGGGAGACTACAATGAGCAGTTCTTC
- TRBJ2-3 TRBV2 - CASRPTGRGTDTQYF TGTGCCAGCAGGCCCACAGGGAGGGGAACAGATACGCAGTATTTT
- TRBJ2-1 TRBV2 - CASSVGLGGSGEQFF TGTGCCAGCAGTGTGGGGCTAGGAGGGTCCGGTGAGCAGTTCTTC
- TRBJ1-2 TRBV9 - CASSAIPQGGNYGYTF TGTGCCAGCAGCGCTATCCCCCAGGGAGGGAACTATGGCTACACCTTC
TRBD1 TRBJ1-4 TRBV14 - CASRLTGGNEKLFF TGTGCCAGCAGACTGACAGGGGGTAATGAAAAACTGTTTTTT
- TRBJ1-2 TRBV3-1/TRBV3-2 - CASSFAGNYGYTF TGTGCCAGCAGCTTCGCCGGGAACTATGGCTACACCTTC
TRBD2 TRBJ2-1 TRBV6-5 - CASSYSLADPKFF TGTGCCAGCAGTTACTCACTAGCGGACCCAAAGTTCTTC
- TRBJ2-5 TRBV9 - CASSVEHLQETQYF TGTGCCAGCAGCGTAGAACACCTCCAAGAGACCCAGTACTTC
TRBD2 TRBJ2-1 TRBV25-1 - CASSGAGVGNEQFF TGTGCCAGCAGTGGGGCGGGAGTAGGCAATGAGCAGTTCTTC
- TRBJ1-4 TRBV7-9 - CASSLTAGITGEKLFF TGTGCCAGCAGCTTAACCGCAGGGATAACGGGTGAAAAACTGTTTTTT
- TRBJ1-3 TRBV3-1/TRBV3-2 once CASSQGLRNTIYF TGTGCCAGCAGCCAAGGACTCAGAAACACCATATATTTT
- TRBJ2-5 TRBV5-4 - CASSLAGREETQYF TGTGCCAGCAGCTTGGCAGGGCGTGAGGAGACCCAGTACTTC
- TRBJ1-1 TRBV6-1 - CASSERQGGGTEAFF TGTGCCAGCAGTGAAAGGCAGGGCGGTGGGACTGAAGCTTTCTTT